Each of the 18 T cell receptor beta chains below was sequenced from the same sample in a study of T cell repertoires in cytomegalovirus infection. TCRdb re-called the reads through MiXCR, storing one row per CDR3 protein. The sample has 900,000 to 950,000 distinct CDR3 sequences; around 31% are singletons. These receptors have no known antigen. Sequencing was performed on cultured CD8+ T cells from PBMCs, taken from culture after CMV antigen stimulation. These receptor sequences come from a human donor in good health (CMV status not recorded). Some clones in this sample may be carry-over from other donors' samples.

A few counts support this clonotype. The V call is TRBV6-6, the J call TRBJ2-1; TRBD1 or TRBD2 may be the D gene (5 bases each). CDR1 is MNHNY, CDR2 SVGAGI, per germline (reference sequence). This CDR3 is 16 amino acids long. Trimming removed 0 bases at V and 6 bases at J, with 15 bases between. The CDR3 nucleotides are TGTGCCAGCAGTTACTCGAACAGGCTGGGGGTCAATGAGCAGTTCTTC. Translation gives CASSYSNRLGVNEQFF.

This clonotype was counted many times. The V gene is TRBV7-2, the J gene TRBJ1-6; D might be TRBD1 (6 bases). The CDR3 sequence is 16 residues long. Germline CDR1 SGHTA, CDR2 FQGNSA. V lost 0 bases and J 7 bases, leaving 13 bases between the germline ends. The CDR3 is CASSLAETGPNSPLHF. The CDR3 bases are TGTGCCAGCAGCTTAGCAGAGACAGGACCGAATTCACCCCTCCACTTT.

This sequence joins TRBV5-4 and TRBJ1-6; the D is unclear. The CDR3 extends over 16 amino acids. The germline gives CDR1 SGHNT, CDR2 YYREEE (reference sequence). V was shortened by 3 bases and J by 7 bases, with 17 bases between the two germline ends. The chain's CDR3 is CASSSPGRHSNSPLHF. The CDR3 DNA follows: TGTGCCAGCAGCTCACCCGGTCGACACTCCAATTCACCCCTCCACTTT.

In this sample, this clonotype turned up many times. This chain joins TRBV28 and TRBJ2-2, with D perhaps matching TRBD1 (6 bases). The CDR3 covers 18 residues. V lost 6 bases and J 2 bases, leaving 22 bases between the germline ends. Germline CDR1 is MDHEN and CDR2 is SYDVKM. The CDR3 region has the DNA TGTGCCAGCAGCATAAGTGCTTGGGACAAACTAAACACCGGGGAGCTGTTTTTT. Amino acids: CASSISAWDKLNTGELFF.

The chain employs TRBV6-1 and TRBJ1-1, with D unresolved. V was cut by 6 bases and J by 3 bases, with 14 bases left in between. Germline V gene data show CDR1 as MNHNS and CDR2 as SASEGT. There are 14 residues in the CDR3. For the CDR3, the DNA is TGTGCCAGCAGACTGACCCCGGAGGACACTGAAGCTTTCTTT. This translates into CASRLTPEDTEAFF.

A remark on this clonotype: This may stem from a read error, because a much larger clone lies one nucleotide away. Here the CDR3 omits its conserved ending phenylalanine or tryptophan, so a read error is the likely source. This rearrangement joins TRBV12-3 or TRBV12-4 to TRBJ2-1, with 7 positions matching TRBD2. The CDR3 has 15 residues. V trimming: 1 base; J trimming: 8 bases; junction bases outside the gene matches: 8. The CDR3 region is CASSLGGQGGDEQFL. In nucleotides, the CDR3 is TGTGCCAGCAGTTTAGGGGGCCAGGGAGGGGATGAGCAGTTCCTC.

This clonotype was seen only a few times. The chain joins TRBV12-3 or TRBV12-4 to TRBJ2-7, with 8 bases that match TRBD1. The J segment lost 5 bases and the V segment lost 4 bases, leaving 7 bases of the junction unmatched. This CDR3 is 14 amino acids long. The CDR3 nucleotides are TGTGCCAGCAGTTCCCGACAGGGGTACCACGAGCAGTACTTC. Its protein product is CASSSRQGYHEQYF.

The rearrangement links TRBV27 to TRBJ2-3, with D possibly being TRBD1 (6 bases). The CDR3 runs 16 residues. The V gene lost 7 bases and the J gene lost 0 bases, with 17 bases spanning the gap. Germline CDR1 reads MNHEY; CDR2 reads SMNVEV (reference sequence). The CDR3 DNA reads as TGTGCCAGCACCCCAGTTATAGGACAGAGCACAGATACGCAGTATTTT. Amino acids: CASTPVIGQSTDTQYF.

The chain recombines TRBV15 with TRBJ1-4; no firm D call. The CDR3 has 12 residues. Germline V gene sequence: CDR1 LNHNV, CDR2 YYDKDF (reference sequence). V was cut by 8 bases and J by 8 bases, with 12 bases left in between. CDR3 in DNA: TGTGCCACCCCGACCCCCGGGGAAAAACTGTTTTTT. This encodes CATPTPGEKLFF.

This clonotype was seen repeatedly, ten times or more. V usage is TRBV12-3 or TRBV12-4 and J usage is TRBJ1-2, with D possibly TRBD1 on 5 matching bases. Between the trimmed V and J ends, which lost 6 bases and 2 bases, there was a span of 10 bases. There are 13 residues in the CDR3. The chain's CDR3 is CASSLTVNYGYTF. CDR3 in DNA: TGTGCCAGCAGCCTGACAGTAAACTATGGCTACACCTTC.

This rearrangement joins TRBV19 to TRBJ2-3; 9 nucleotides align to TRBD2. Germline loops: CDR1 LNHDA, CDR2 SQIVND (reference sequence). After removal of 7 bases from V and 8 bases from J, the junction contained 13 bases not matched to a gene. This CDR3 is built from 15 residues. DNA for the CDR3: TGTGCCAGTAACCAACTAGCGGGTACGCTGGGTACGCAGTATTTT. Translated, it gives CASNQLAGTLGTQYF.

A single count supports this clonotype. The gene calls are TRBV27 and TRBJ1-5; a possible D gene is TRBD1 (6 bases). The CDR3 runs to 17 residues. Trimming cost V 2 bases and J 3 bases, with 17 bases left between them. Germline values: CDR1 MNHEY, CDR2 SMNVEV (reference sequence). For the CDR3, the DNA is TGTGCCAGCAGTTTAACCCTCGGACAGAAACCCAATCAGCCCCAGCATTTT. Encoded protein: CASSLTLGQKPNQPQHF.

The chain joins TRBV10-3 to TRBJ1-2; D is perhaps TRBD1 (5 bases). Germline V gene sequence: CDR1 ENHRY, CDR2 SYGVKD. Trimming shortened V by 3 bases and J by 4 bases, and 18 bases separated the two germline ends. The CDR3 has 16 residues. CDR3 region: CAISDTQGQGLYGYTF. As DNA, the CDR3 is TGTGCCATCAGTGATACCCAGGGCCAGGGTCTCTATGGCTACACCTTC.

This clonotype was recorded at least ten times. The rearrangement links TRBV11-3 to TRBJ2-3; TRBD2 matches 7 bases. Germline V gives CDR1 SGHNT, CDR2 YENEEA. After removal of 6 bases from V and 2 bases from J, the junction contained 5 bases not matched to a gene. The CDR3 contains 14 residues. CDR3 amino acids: CASRPAGDTDTQYF. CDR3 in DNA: TGTGCCAGCAGGCCCGCGGGGGACACAGATACGCAGTATTTT.

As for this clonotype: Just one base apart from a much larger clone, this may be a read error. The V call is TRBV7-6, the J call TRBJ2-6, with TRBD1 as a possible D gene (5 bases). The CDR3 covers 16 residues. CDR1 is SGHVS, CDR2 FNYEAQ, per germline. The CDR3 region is CASSQTVHSGANVPTF. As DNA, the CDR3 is TGTGCCAGCAGCCAAACAGTGCACTCTGGGGCCAACGTCCCGACTTTC.

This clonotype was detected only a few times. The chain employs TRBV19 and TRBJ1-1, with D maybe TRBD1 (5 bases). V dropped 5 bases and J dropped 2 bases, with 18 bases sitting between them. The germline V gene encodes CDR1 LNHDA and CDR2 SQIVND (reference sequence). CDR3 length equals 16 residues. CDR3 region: CASSPRGQNGNTEAFF. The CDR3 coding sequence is TGTGCCAGTAGTCCAAGGGGTCAAAATGGAAACACTGAAGCTTTCTTT. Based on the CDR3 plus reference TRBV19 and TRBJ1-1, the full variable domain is DGGITQSPKYLFRKEGQNVTLSCEQNLNHDAMYWYRQDPGQGLRLIYYSQIVNDFQKGDIAEGYSVSREKKESFPLTVTSAQKNPTAFYLCASSPRGQNGNTEAFFGQGTRLTVV.

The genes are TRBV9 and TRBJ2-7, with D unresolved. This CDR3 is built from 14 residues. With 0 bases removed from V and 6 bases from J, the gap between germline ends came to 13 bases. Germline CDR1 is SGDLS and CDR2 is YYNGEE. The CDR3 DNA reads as TGTGCCAGCAGCGTAGGGGCGGATTCGGGCGAGCAGTACGTC. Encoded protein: CASSVGADSGEQYV.

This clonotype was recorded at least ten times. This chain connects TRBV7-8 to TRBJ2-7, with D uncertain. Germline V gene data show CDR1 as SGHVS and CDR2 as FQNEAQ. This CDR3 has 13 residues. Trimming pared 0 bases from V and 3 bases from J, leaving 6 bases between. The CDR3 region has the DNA TGTGCCAGCAGCTTAGCCCTGGACTACGAGCAGTACGTC. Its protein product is CASSLALDYEQYV.